One and the same sample provided the 23 T cell receptor beta chains below, sequenced in a study of beta chain features in type 1 diabetes (dated by TCRdb to 2016 to 2019). Libraries were constructed by the immunoSEQ multiplex PCR assay. The entire isolated RNA was reverse transcribed using the High Capacity cDNA Reverse Transcription Kit, and thus expressed TCRB transcripts were sequenced. This immuneACCESS table, as held by TCRdb, lists in-frame sequences with V and J called but not all clones. Of the missing ones, under half trace to an unresolved V gene in checked studies; the others have no known cause. The sample table records hundreds of thousands of clones; roughly 16% of these occur just once. About 0.097% of the sample is held by the ten biggest clonotypes. The sample consisted of naive CD4+ T cells from blood. The cell subset or site tag for this specimen amounts to: true naive CD4+ T cells. The source is a man younger than 30 in good health.

The rearrangement joins TRBV30 to TRBJ1-4; D might be TRBD1 (5 bases). CDR1 and CDR2 (germline): GTSNPN, SVGIG (reference sequence). CDR3 length: 12 amino acids. V lost 3 bases and J lost 8, with 10 bases in between. The CDR3 DNA reads as TGTGCCTGGAGGCAGGGTCCGGAAAAACTGTTTTTT. Translating it yields CAWRQGPEKLFF.

V usage is TRBV2 and J usage is TRBJ1-2; TRBD1 is a possible D gene (6 bases). This CDR3 contains 15 residues. CDR1 SNHLY and CDR2 FYNNEI come from the germline V gene. V dropped 5 bases and J dropped 3 bases, with 16 bases sitting between them. This CDR3 is CASSMDRGIDYGYTF. In DNA form, the CDR3 reads TGTGCCAGCAGTATGGACAGAGGGATCGACTATGGCTACACCTTC.

A few counts support this clone. The rearrangement links TRBV9 to TRBJ1-2; D gene unclear. Germline CDR1 is SGDLS and CDR2 is YYNGEE. The CDR3 totals 15 residues. V was trimmed by 0 bases and J by 7 bases, leaving 16 bases between them. The CDR3 is CASSVDEGGRGGYTF. For the CDR3, the DNA is TGTGCCAGCAGCGTAGATGAGGGCGGTAGAGGTGGCTACACCTTC.

This clone appeared a few times. The CDR3 is CATRTGFNQPQHF. The CDR3 bases are TGTGCCACGAGGACAGGGTTCAATCAGCCCCAGCATTTT. This chain links TRBV10-3 with TRBJ1-5; TRBD1 matches 8 bases. CDR3 length: 13 amino acids. The germline gives CDR1 ENHRY, CDR2 SYGVKD. Losses at the gene ends were 10 bases for V and 3 bases for J; bases not matched to a gene: 5.

V gene TRBV5-8 combines with J gene TRBJ1-6; the D gene is possibly TRBD1 (6 bases). The CDR3 consists of 14 residues. Germline V gives CDR1 SGHTS, CDR2 YDEGEE. The V and J ends lost 0 bases and 7 bases respectively, with 8 bases between them. The chain's CDR3 is CASSLDRDNSPLHF. The CDR3 DNA reads TGTGCCAGCAGCTTGGACAGGGACAATTCACCCCTCCACTTT.

The V gene is TRBV7-2, the J gene TRBJ2-7, with 9 bases lining up with TRBD2. Germline CDR1 reads SGHTA; CDR2 reads FQGNSA. J lost 0 bases, V lost 0 bases, and 0 bases had no gene match. The CDR3 has 15 residues. CDR3 in amino acids: CASSLATSGSYEQYF. For the CDR3, the DNA is TGTGCCAGCAGCTTAGCGACTAGCGGCTCCTACGAGCAGTACTTC. The full variable domain, rest sourced from reference TRBV7-2 and TRBJ2-7, is GAGVSQSPSNKVTEKGKDVELRCDPISGHTALYWYRQSLGQGLEFLIYFQGNSAPDKSGLPSDRFSAERTGGSVSTLTIQRTQQEDSAVYLCASSLATSGSYEQYFGPGTRLTVT.

This clone has a handful of counts. The DNA of the CDR3 is TGCGCCAGCAGCCAAGAACTGAGCAATGAGCAGTTCTTC. This sequence encodes CASSQELSNEQFF. The rearrangement uses TRBV4-3 and TRBJ2-1; D gene unclear. Trimming shortened V by 0 bases and J by 6 bases, and 6 bases separated the two germline ends. CDR1 is LGHNA and CDR2 is YSLEER in the germline V gene. The CDR3 totals 13 residues.

This clone was seen a few times. This rearrangement joins TRBV15 to TRBJ1-1, with 7 bases aligning to TRBD1. Germline lookup yields CDR1 LNHNV and CDR2 YYDKDF (reference sequence). The CDR3 is 14 residues long. V gave up 3 bases and J gave up 1 base; unmatched junction bases: 2. CDR3 region: CATSSRTGNTEAFF. The CDR3 region has the DNA TGTGCCACCAGCAGCCGGACAGGGAACACTGAAGCTTTCTTT.

The rearrangement links TRBV9 to TRBJ2-7; 9 nucleotides align to TRBD2. The ends lost 0 bases at V and 0 bases at J; junction bases unmatched: 4. The CDR3 has 16 residues. Looked up from germline, CDR1 is SGDLS and CDR2 is YYNGEE. The CDR3 loop reads CASSVVASGVSYEQYF. CDR3 bases: TGTGCCAGCAGCGTAGTGGCTAGCGGGGTCTCCTACGAGCAGTACTTC.

The CDR3 DNA reads TGTGCCAGCAGCGTGGGACAGGGGGAGCCTTTCTTT. Protein: CASSVGQGEPFF. This chain connects TRBV5-4 to TRBJ1-1; 11 positions agree with TRBD1. The trim removed 4 bases at V and 12 bases at J, leaving 5 bases unmatched. The length of the CDR3 is 12 residues. Per germline, CDR1 SGHNT and CDR2 YYREEE (reference sequence).

There are a few counts of this clone. The CDR3 loop reads CASSSGQVSDTQYF. The CDR3 DNA follows: TGCGCCAGCAGCTCCGGACAGGTTTCAGATACGCAGTATTTT. The J gene is TRBJ2-3, the V gene TRBV5-1; 7 nucleotides line up with TRBD1. The J segment lost 4 bases and the V segment lost 3 bases, leaving 5 bases of the junction unmatched. The CDR3 length is 14 residues. Germline V gene sequence: CDR1 SGHRS, CDR2 YFSETQ.

The chain links TRBV4-3 to TRBJ1-1; D perhaps matches TRBD1 (5 bases). In germline, CDR1 is LGHNA, CDR2 YSLEER. There are 14 residues in the CDR3. V lost 2 bases, J lost 3 bases, and 10 bases lay in between. In DNA form, the CDR3 reads TGCGCCAGCAGCCAAATTCAGGGCCACACTGAAGCTTTCTTT. Translation: CASSQIQGHTEAFF.

J is TRBJ2-3 and V is TRBV11-2; no firm D call. The ends were cut back, 0 bases at V and 7 bases at J, with 11 bases in the middle. CDR3 length: 14 residues. The V gene's germline CDR1 is SGHAT and CDR2 FQNNGV. The DNA of the CDR3 is TGTGCCAGCAGCTTAGAAAGGGTCAGCAATACGCAGTATTTT. This sequence encodes CASSLERVSNTQYF.

This clone was seen a handful of times. Distinct nucleotide sequences in the sample also encode this CDR3. The CDR3 nucleotides are TGTGCCAGCAGCTTCGGGCAACTGAACACTGAAGCTTTCTTT. Amino acids: CASSFGQLNTEAFF. This chain uses TRBV7-9 with TRBJ1-1; D ambiguous. This CDR3 contains 14 residues. The ends were cut back, 3 bases at V and 0 bases at J, with 8 bases in the middle. Germline lookup yields CDR1 SEHNR and CDR2 FQNEAQ (reference sequence).

A few counts support this clone. The chain joins TRBV5-1 to TRBJ2-5; 7 nucleotides agree with TRBD1. The CDR3 is 17 residues long. Germline assignment: CDR1 SGHRS and CDR2 YFSETQ. Trimming took 2 bases from V and 5 from J; bases not matched to a gene: 15. The CDR3 loop is CASSFHTDREWSETQYF. The CDR3 coding sequence is TGCGCCAGCAGCTTCCATACCGACAGGGAGTGGAGTGAGACCCAGTACTTC. Looking up the rest from reference TRBV5-1 and TRBJ2-5 gives the full variable domain: KAGVTQTPRYLIKTRGQQVTLSCSPISGHRSVSWYQQTPGQGLQFLFEYFSETQRNKGNFPGRFSGRQFSNSRSEMNVSTLELGDSALYLCASSFHTDREWSETQYFGPGTRLLVL.

This clone was detected only a few times. The genes are TRBV5-6 and TRBJ2-7, with D possibly matching TRBD1 (5 bases). The CDR3 is made up of 14 amino acids. Germline assignment: CDR1 SGHDT and CDR2 YYEEEE. Trimming stripped 2 bases from V and 1 base from J, with 10 bases between. In DNA, the CDR3 is TGTGCCAGCAGCTTAACGACAGAGTCCTACGAGCAGTACTTC. Translated: CASSLTTESYEQYF. Full variable domain (rest looked up from reference TRBV5-6 and TRBJ2-7): DAGVTQSPTHLIKTRGQQVTLRCSPKSGHDTVSWYQQALGQGPQFIFQYYEEEERQRGNFPDRFSGHQFPNYSSELNVNALLLGDSALYLCASSLTTESYEQYFGPGTRLTVT.

This clone occurred a few times. The CDR3 reads CASSTTSGRGYEQYF. CDR3 DNA: TGTGCCAGTAGCACGACTAGCGGAAGGGGCTACGAGCAGTACTTC. The chain uses TRBV19 and TRBJ2-7, with 9 bases lining up with TRBD2. The CDR3 has 15 residues. The germline V gene has CDR1 LNHDA and CDR2 SQIVND (reference sequence). J lost 3 bases, V lost 6 bases, and 9 bases had no gene match.

The V and J genes are TRBV5-6 and TRBJ2-7, with TRBD1 matching over 7 bases. V lost 5 bases, J lost 3 bases, and 11 bases stayed unmatched. Germline loops: CDR1 SGHDT, CDR2 YYEEEE. This CDR3 spans 15 amino acids. For the CDR3, the DNA is TGTGCCAGCAGATCTCGAGGGACAGCGCACTACGAGCAGTACTTC. Protein sequence: CASRSRGTAHYEQYF. The whole variable domain, filled in from reference TRBV5-6 and TRBJ2-7, reads DAGVTQSPTHLIKTRGQQVTLRCSPKSGHDTVSWYQQALGQGPQFIFQYYEEEERQRGNFPDRFSGHQFPNYSSELNVNALLLGDSALYLCASRSRGTAHYEQYFGPGTRLTVT.

V gene TRBV6-5 combines with J gene TRBJ1-1; D is perhaps TRBD1 (5 bases). The CDR3 runs to 15 residues. Germline V gives CDR1 MNHEY, CDR2 SVGAGI. Trimming took off 7 bases at V and 1 base at J, with 16 bases between the two ends. CDR3 bases: TGTGCCAGCACCTACATGGACAACCAGAACACTGAAGCTTTCTTT. It specifies CASTYMDNQNTEAFF.

This chain connects TRBV9 to TRBJ1-6; D ambiguous. Per the germline V gene, CDR1 is SGDLS and CDR2 is YYNGEE. The CDR3 is 14 amino acids. Trimming left V 0 bases short and J 14 bases short, with 15 bases between. CDR3 region: CASSVEGTAHTLHF. In DNA form, the CDR3 reads TGTGCCAGCAGCGTAGAAGGAACAGCTCACACCCTCCACTTT.

The CDR3: CASSLVLAGVGELFF. The CDR3 bases are TGTGCCAGCAGTTTGGTACTAGCGGGAGTAGGGGAGCTGTTTTTT. J is TRBJ2-2 and V is TRBV28; 11 nucleotides agree with TRBD2. Germline V CDR1 and CDR2: MDHEN, SYDVKM. The CDR3 is 15 residues long. Trimming cost V 3 bases and J 8 bases; bases outside gene matches: 5.

This clone showed up just a few times. This chain uses TRBV7-3 with TRBJ2-1, with D possibly TRBD1 on 5 matching bases. CDR1 and CDR2 (germline): SGHTA, FQGTGA. Trimming pared 5 bases from V and 2 bases from J, leaving 13 bases between. There are 15 residues in the CDR3. The CDR3 coding sequence is TGTGCCAGCAGCCCCCAGGGTCCAGCCTACAATGAGCAGTTCTTC. This translates into CASSPQGPAYNEQFF.

The V gene is TRBV7-9, the J gene TRBJ1-2; TRBD1 matches 9 bases. There are 15 residues in the CDR3. CDR1 is SEHNR, CDR2 FQNEAQ, per germline (reference sequence). J was trimmed by 4 bases and V by 5 bases; bases with no gene match: 8. The DNA of the CDR3 is TGTGCCAGCAGCGTTACAGGGGGCGAATCCTATGGCTACACCTTC. Residues: CASSVTGGESYGYTF.